The TCR beta chain described here comes from a study of OX40 agonist ivuxolimab in advanced cancers. About the study: Of mixed ages from about 23 to 90 and averaging about 60 years, the group was about 86% male.

Assay: immunoSEQ multiplex PCR; the TCRdb copy retains only in-frame clones and omits some. The data show about 67,000 clones, around 87% seen once. This receptor was identified in an adult with an advanced solid tumor such as melanoma, head and neck, liver or kidney cancer. The sample was CD4+ or CD8+ T cells sorted from blood, taken in a trial of the OX40 agonist ivuxolimab.

The CDR3: CASSQTSGAHYEQYF. For the CDR3, the DNA is TGTGCCAGTAGTCAGACTAGCGGGGCCCATTACGAGCAGTACTTC. The chain uses TRBV19 and TRBJ2-5; 11 bases line up with TRBD2. The assigned J gene may be wrong: the sequence end matches TRBJ2-7 better. Germline V CDR1 and CDR2: LNHDA, SQIVND (reference sequence). The CDR3 spans 15 residues.